One T cell receptor beta chain is described in this entry. These data come from a study of shared clonotypes between healthy human individuals. Study-level information: The cohort had a couple of women and a few men, ages 18 to 49. Each donor had three CD4 naive, three CD4 memory, two CD8 naive and one CD8 memory plate.

Germline CDR1 is MNHEY and CDR2 is SVGAGI. Trimming pared 5 bases from V and 2 bases from J, leaving 13 bases between. There are 14 residues in the CDR3. Methods used by the authors: ImmunoSEQ yielded junction-only sequences lacking quality scores, so filtering differed. Sequencing used immunoSEQ multiplex PCR; TCRdb keeps in-frame clones, though not all of them. D and trimming come from the DNA, and the V and J calls and clone size come from that table. The sample consists of millions of clones, approximately 94% of them appearing once. The naive CD8 population came from CD45RO-negative cells selected for CCR7, without terminally differentiated effector memory CD45RA+ cells. Every one of the donors was a Caucasian adult that lived in Nashville, Tennessee.

The source is a young man in good health. Some clones in this sample may be carry-over from other donors' samples. The chain recombines TRBV6-5 with TRBJ2-7; D perhaps matches TRBD1 (5 bases). The sequenced sample was naive CD8+ T cells from PBMCs. This CDR3 reads CASSTRQPPYEQYF. The CDR3 DNA reads TGTGCCAGCAGTACACGACAGCCCCCCTACGAGCAGTACTTC.